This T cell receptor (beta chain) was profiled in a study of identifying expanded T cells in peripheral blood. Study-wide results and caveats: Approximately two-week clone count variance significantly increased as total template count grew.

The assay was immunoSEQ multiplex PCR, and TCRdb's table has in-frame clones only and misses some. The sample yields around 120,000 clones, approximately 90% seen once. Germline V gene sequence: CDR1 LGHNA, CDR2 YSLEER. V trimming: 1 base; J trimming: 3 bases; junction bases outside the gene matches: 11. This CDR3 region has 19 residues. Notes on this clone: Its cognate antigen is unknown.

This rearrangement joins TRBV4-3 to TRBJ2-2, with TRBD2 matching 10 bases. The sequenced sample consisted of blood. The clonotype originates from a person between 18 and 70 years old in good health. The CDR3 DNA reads TGCGCCAGCAGCCAAGTCTTGGCTAGCGGGGGCCAACACACCGGGGAGCTGTTTTTT. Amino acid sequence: CASSQVLASGGQHTGELFF.